This T cell receptor beta chain derives from a study of T cells in localized non-small cell lung cancer. As regards this clone: The antigen is not known.

V was shortened by 3 bases and J by 2 bases, with 8 bases between the two germline ends. The CDR3 runs 13 residues. The germline gives CDR1 SEHNR, CDR2 FQNEAQ (reference sequence). Overall study findings and caveats: The appearance of a median approximately 55 of the top 100 tumor clones was seen in adjacent lung. Sequencing was restricted to one tumor region; therefore, heterogeneity remains possible. Blood T cell density predicted longer survival; adjacent-lung clonality, shorter. Uninvolved adjacent lung had higher T cell clonality than tumor and all other tissues.

Measured with immunoSEQ multiplex PCR; TCRdb has only the in-frame clones, and not every one. This table holds 21,000 or so clones, approximately 86% found once. The TCR sequence derives from a male donor at least 60 years old with stage II lung adenocarcinoma. Sequencing was performed on peripheral blood mononuclear cells, taken before any cancer treatment. The chain carries TRBV7-9 and TRBJ2-7, with D unclear. The chain's CDR3 is CASSLGSPYEQYF. The CDR3 DNA reads TGTGCCAGCAGCTTGGGCAGTCCCTACGAGCAGTACTTC.